This passage covers 27 T cell receptor beta chains from one sample sequenced in a study of beta chain features in type 1 diabetes. As every portion of the isolated RNA was reverse transcribed, the sequencing read expressed TCRB transcripts. Produced via immunoSEQ multiplex PCR; TCRdb's table is partial and in-frame only. Here the sample spans 330,000 or so clones, roughly a fifth being singletons. Input material: naive CD4+ T cells from blood. The receptors come from a woman between 18 and 29 years old in good health.

This chain connects TRBV4-2 to TRBJ2-1; possibly TRBD1 for D (6 bases). The CDR3 is 15 amino acids. The germline V gene has CDR1 LGHNA and CDR2 YNFKEQ. Trimming removed 0 bases at V and 1 base at J, with 7 bases between. The CDR3 sequence is CASSQDQGSYNEQFF. CDR3 DNA: TGTGCCAGCAGCCAAGATCAGGGGTCCTACAATGAGCAGTTCTTC.

This clone was detected a few times. The chain joins TRBV7-6 to TRBJ1-5; no firm D call. Germline V lookup: CDR1 SGHVS, CDR2 FNYEAQ. V was pared by 3 bases and J by 9 bases, with 21 bases between. This CDR3 comprises 16 residues. CDR3 nucleotide sequence: TGTGCCAGCAGCTTCGAGAAGCCGGGGAGGCAATGGCCCCAGCATTTT. The encoded protein is CASSFEKPGRQWPQHF.

This clone was seen more than once but under ten times. J is TRBJ2-3 and V is TRBV7-8; D remains unclear. CDR3 length: 12 amino acids. The V gene lost 5 bases and the J gene lost 0 bases, with 3 bases spanning the gap. Germline CDR1 is SGHVS and CDR2 is FQNEAQ. Here the CDR3 reads CASSTSTDTQYF. CDR3 coding DNA: TGTGCCAGCAGCACTAGCACAGATACGCAGTATTTT.

This clone was counted between two and nine times. This chain uses TRBV7-9 with TRBJ2-5; 10 positions match TRBD1. With V trimmed by 7 bases and J by 4 bases, 6 bases remained unmatched. From germline, CDR1 is SEHNR and CDR2 FQNEAQ (reference sequence). The CDR3 runs to 14 residues. The CDR3 sequence is CASKTTGGGETQYF. CDR3 DNA: TGTGCCAGCAAAACGACAGGGGGCGGAGAGACCCAGTACTTC. Looking up the rest from reference TRBV7-9 and TRBJ2-5 gives the full variable domain: DTGVSQNPRHKITKRGQNVTFRCDPISEHNRLYWYRQTLGQGPEFLTYFQNEAQLEKSRLLSDRFSAERPKGSFSTLEIQRTEQGDSAMYLCASKTTGGGETQYFGPGTRLLVL.

As for this clone: This same CDR3 is encoded by further DNA sequences in the sample. Here the CDR3 reads CASSQPGQGKGYTF. Written as DNA, the CDR3 is TGCGCCAGCAGCCAACCCGGACAGGGGAAAGGCTACACCTTC. The V gene is TRBV4-1, the J gene TRBJ1-2; TRBD1 aligns across 9 bases. Losses at the gene ends were 2 bases for V and 8 bases for J; bases not matched to a gene: 6. Germline CDR1 MGHRA, CDR2 YSYEKL. This CDR3 contains 14 residues.

This clone appeared a few times. The V gene is TRBV18, the J gene TRBJ2-1; 7 bases agree with TRBD2. Germline CDR1 reads KGHSH; CDR2 reads LQKENI. This CDR3 spans 13 amino acids. The CDR3 region has the DNA TGTGCTACTTCGGCGGGGGTTTCCAATGAGCAGTTCTTC. Amino acids: CATSAGVSNEQFF.

This chain connects TRBV6-5 to TRBJ2-7; TRBD1 matches at 8 bases. CDR1 and CDR2 from the germline V gene are MNHEY and SVGAGI. The length of the CDR3 is 14 residues. V lost 5 bases, J lost 5 bases, and 8 bases stayed unmatched. Here the CDR3 DNA reads TGTGCCAGCAGTGACGGGACAGGACGCGACGAGCAGTACTTC. It yields the protein CASSDGTGRDEQYF.

The chain employs TRBV5-1 and TRBJ2-7; weak D call: TRBD1 (5 bases). CDR1 SGHRS and CDR2 YFSETQ come from the germline V gene. This CDR3 spans 13 amino acids. V lost 3 bases to trimming and J lost 1 base, with 8 bases between them. The CDR3 DNA reads as TGCGCCAGCAGCTCTTCAGGGTCCTACGAGCAGTACTTC. This encodes CASSSSGSYEQYF.

J is TRBJ2-6 and V is TRBV5-1; the D gene is possibly TRBD1 (5 bases). Germline V gene sequence: CDR1 SGHRS, CDR2 YFSETQ. The CDR3 has 15 amino acids. V was trimmed by 0 bases and J by 2 bases, leaving 6 bases between them. CDR3 bases: TGCGCCAGCAGCTTGGGGGGCGCTGGGGCCAACGTCCTGACTTTC. Its translation: CASSLGGAGANVLTF. Using reference TRBV5-1 and TRBJ2-6 for the parts outside the CDR3, the full variable domain is KAGVTQTPRYLIKTRGQQVTLSCSPISGHRSVSWYQQTPGQGLQFLFEYFSETQRNKGNFPGRFSGRQFSNSRSEMNVSTLELGDSALYLCASSLGGAGANVLTFGAGSRLTVL.

The chain combines TRBV2 with TRBJ2-1, with 11 bases that match TRBD1. V was clipped by 8 bases and J by 5 bases; unmatched bases: 5. The CDR3 consists of 14 residues. CDR1 is SNHLY and CDR2 is FYNNEI in the germline V gene. In DNA, the CDR3 is TGTGCCAGCGGACAGGGGGCGATGGACAATGAGCAGTTCTTC. Amino acids: CASGQGAMDNEQFF.

The chain has TRBV5-4 and TRBJ2-5; D possibly corresponds to TRBD2 (6 bases). V was clipped by 4 bases and J by 3 bases, with 13 bases between them. Germline CDR1 reads SGHNT; CDR2 reads YYREEE (reference sequence). The length of the CDR3 is 14 residues. The CDR3 sequence is CASSPVRGEETQYF. DNA for the CDR3: TGTGCCAGCAGCCCCGTGCGGGGTGAAGAGACCCAGTACTTC.

This clone was counted between two and nine times. The chain carries TRBV5-1 and TRBJ2-5; D gene unclear. CDR1 is SGHRS, CDR2 YFSETQ, per germline. The CDR3 is made up of 12 amino acids. Trimming removed 4 bases at V and 2 bases at J, with 6 bases between. The CDR3 coding sequence is TGCGCCAGCAGCCTACAGCAAGAGACCCAGTACTTC. Encoded protein: CASSLQQETQYF.

This sequence joins TRBV6-5 and TRBJ2-5; 8 bases map to TRBD1. Germline CDR1 MNHEY, CDR2 SVGAGI. The CDR3 extends over 15 amino acids. V trimming: 6 bases; J trimming: 5 bases; junction bases outside the gene matches: 11. CDR3 loop: CASSRTGQGRETQYF. In DNA, the CDR3 is TGTGCCAGCAGCCGAACCGGACAGGGTCGGGAGACCCAGTACTTC.

This chain uses TRBV5-1 with TRBJ2-1; maybe TRBD1 (6 bases). The V end lost 7 bases, the J end lost 5 bases, and 19 bases lay between the germline ends. This CDR3 comprises 15 residues. Germline V gene lookup returns CDR1 SGHRS and CDR2 YFSETQ. In nucleotides, the CDR3 is TGCGCCAGCTTCCCCGTAGCAGGGGCGAACAATGAGCAGTTCTTC. Translating gives CASFPVAGANNEQFF.

This chain connects TRBV4-2 to TRBJ2-4, with TRBD2 identical over 9 bases. The CDR3 totals 17 residues. The germline CDR1 and CDR2 sequences are LGHNA and YNFKEQ. V lost 3 bases to trimming and J lost 1 base; unmatched junction nucleotides: 7. Written as DNA, the CDR3 is TGTGCCAGCAGCCAGGCGCGCAGCGGGGGGGCCAAAAACATTCAGTACTTC. Amino acid sequence: CASSQARSGGAKNIQYF.

The gene calls are TRBV5-5 and TRBJ2-7, with TRBD1 matching 9 bases. Germline CDR1 and CDR2: SGHKS and YYEKEE (reference sequence). The V gene end was trimmed by 3 bases and the J gene end by 5 bases; junction bases not matched to a gene: 9. This CDR3 comprises 15 residues. CDR3 in DNA: TGTGCCAGCAGCTCGATCCGGGACAGGGTCGACGAGCAGTACTTC. The encoded protein is CASSSIRDRVDEQYF.

The chain is built from TRBV30 and TRBJ1-1; D not certain. Germline V gene data show CDR1 as GTSNPN and CDR2 as SVGIG (reference sequence). V dropped 0 bases and J dropped 7 bases, with 9 bases sitting between them. This CDR3 has 12 residues. The DNA for the CDR3 is TGTGCCTGGAGTGTGATGGCGGGTGAAGCTTTCTTT. Protein product: CAWSVMAGEAFF.

The V call is TRBV7-9, the J call TRBJ1-1, with D perhaps matching TRBD1 (6 bases). V was cut by 6 bases and J by 0 bases, with 14 bases left in between. Germline V gene lookup returns CDR1 SEHNR and CDR2 FQNEAQ (reference sequence). CDR3 length: 15 residues. The CDR3 nucleotides read TGTGCCAGCAGGGGTAACAGGGCAATGAACACTGAAGCTTTCTTT. This gives the protein CASRGNRAMNTEAFF.

The sample holds a few counts of this clone. This chain connects TRBV6-1 to TRBJ2-5; 14 positions match TRBD2. The CDR3 has 14 residues. V dropped 7 bases and J dropped 3; count of bases not matched to a gene: 1. The germline gives CDR1 MNHNS, CDR2 SASEGT. In DNA, the CDR3 is TGTGCCAGCACGACTAGCGGGGGGGAAGAGACCCAGTACTTC. As protein: CASTTSGGEETQYF.

This rearrangement joins TRBV6-5 to TRBJ2-7, with TRBD1 matching over 7 bases. The CDR3 length is 15 residues. V lost 4 bases to trimming and J lost 6 bases; unmatched junction nucleotides: 12. The germline CDR1 and CDR2 sequences are MNHEY and SVGAGI. Written as DNA, the CDR3 is TGTGCCAGCAGTTCCTCCGGGACAGAGCTTGGCGAGCAGTACTTC. This encodes CASSSSGTELGEQYF.

The table lists this clone with a few counts. This sequence joins TRBV7-8 and TRBJ2-1, with 7 bases lining up with TRBD2. The CDR3 consists of 16 residues. Germline V CDR1 and CDR2: SGHVS, FQNEAQ. Trimming cost V 1 base and J 4 bases; bases outside gene matches: 7. The chain's CDR3 is CASSLVGLAAYNEQFF. The CDR3 bases are TGTGCCAGCAGCTTAGTTGGCCTAGCGGCTTACAATGAGCAGTTCTTC.

The gene calls are TRBV7-9 and TRBJ2-7; possibly TRBD2 for D (6 bases). Trimming took 1 base from V and 5 from J, leaving 15 bases between them. The germline V gene encodes CDR1 SEHNR and CDR2 FQNEAQ (reference sequence). The CDR3 consists of 15 residues. The CDR3 DNA sequence: TGTGCCAGCAGCTTAGGGGGGAGGAATCCCGACGAGCAGTACTTC. Translation: CASSLGGRNPDEQYF.

The sample holds one count of this clone. V is TRBV6-1 and J is TRBJ2-5; D call uncertain. V lost 1 base to trimming and J lost 2 bases, with 5 bases between them. Per germline, CDR1 MNHNS and CDR2 SASEGT. CDR3 size: 13 residues. This chain's CDR3 is CASSEVPQETQYF. The CDR3 region has the DNA TGTGCCAGCAGTGAAGTCCCTCAAGAGACCCAGTACTTC.

This clone was seen more than once but under ten times. The chain carries TRBV11-2 and TRBJ1-2; TRBD1 aligns across 10 bases. The V gene's germline CDR1 is SGHAT and CDR2 FQNNGV. This CDR3 is 13 amino acids long. Trimming removed 8 bases from V and 7 bases from J; junction bases left unmatched: 7. CDR3 sequence (DNA): TGTGCCAGCGATTTGACAGGGGGCGGTGGCTACACCTTC. Protein: CASDLTGGGGYTF.

This sequence joins TRBV4-1 and TRBJ2-1; 9 bases map to TRBD2. This CDR3 comprises 15 residues. Unmatched junction bases numbered 5, after V lost 5 bases and J lost 3 bases. CDR1 is MGHRA, CDR2 YSYEKL, per germline. CDR3 sequence reads: CASSRGREGYNEQFF. In DNA form, the CDR3 reads TGCGCCAGCAGCAGGGGGCGGGAGGGCTACAATGAGCAGTTCTTC.

In regard to this clone: The sample holds other DNA sequences that translate to the same CDR3. The chain has TRBV7-2 and TRBJ2-3; D is possibly TRBD1 (6 bases). Per germline, CDR1 SGHTA and CDR2 FQGNSA. The CDR3 is made up of 15 amino acids. V lost 1 base to trimming and J lost 0 bases, with 8 bases between them. The CDR3 region has the DNA TGTGCCAGCAGCTTAGATGGGGGCAGCACAGATACGCAGTATTTT. This encodes CASSLDGGSTDTQYF. The full variable domain, with the rest looked up from reference TRBV7-2 and TRBJ2-3, is GAGVSQSPSNKVTEKGKDVELRCDPISGHTALYWYRQSLGQGLEFLIYFQGNSAPDKSGLPSDRFSAERTGGSVSTLTIQRTQQEDSAVYLCASSLDGGSTDTQYFGPGTRLTVL.

This clone was seen a handful of times. The chain employs TRBV6-1 and TRBJ2-3, with 7 bases lining up with TRBD1. The junction had 8 bases not matched to a gene; V was cut back by 8 bases and J by 3 bases. Germline V CDR1 and CDR2: MNHNS, SASEGT. The CDR3 has 14 amino acids. CDR3 loop: CASDLNRGTDTQYF. The CDR3 DNA is TGTGCCAGCGACCTTAACAGGGGTACAGATACGCAGTATTTT.